This TCR beta chain was sequenced in a study of cytomegalovirus exposure and HLA in healthy donors. Overall study results and limits: Equally common other TCR beta chains were less clonally expanded than HLA-associated ones, a later analysis found.

A note on this clone: Its antigen remains unknown.

A multiplex PCR was run with 60 Vbeta primers and 13 Jbeta primers. The protocol was immunoSEQ multiplex PCR, while the TCRdb copy is restricted to in-frame clones and leaves out a portion. With about 110,000 clones in the sample, the ten largest clones hold around 7%. The sequence was obtained from a man in his forties in good health and CMV-seropositive. Sequenced sample: PBMCs.

CDR3: CASSETTANYGYTF. CDR3 nucleotides: TGTGCCAGCAGTGAAACAACAGCTAACTATGGCTACACCTTC. The chain uses TRBV6-1 and TRBJ1-2, with D uncertain. Trimming left V 2 bases short and J 0 bases short, with 7 bases between. The CDR3 length is 14 residues. Germline CDR1 MNHNS, CDR2 SASEGT.